This is a list of T cell receptor beta chains from one sample in a study of blood T cell repertoires in COVID-19. Using immunoSEQ multiplex PCR, the repertoire was profiled, and TCRdb retains in-frame clones only, with some absent. Among nearly 350,000 clones listed, 75% to 90% were seen once. The sample taken for sequencing was peripheral blood. These receptors were taken from a woman between 50 and 59 years old with COVID-19, enrolled during active disease. Both conserved end residues are trimmed from each CDR3. Fields, in order: V gene, J gene, CDR3 length, CDR3 protein.

TRBV5-1	TRBJ2-2	16	ASSTRPGTVSNPGELF
TRBV10-2	TRBJ2-2	12	ASTPTGWGGELF
TRBV10-3	TRBJ1-1	12	AISEMGGNTEAF
TRBV7-3	TRBJ2-5	12	ASSPIAGEETQY
TRBV5-8	TRBJ1-1	15	ASSLELIRGRGSEAF
TRBV11-3	TRBJ2-1	11	ASSLVSPNEQF
TRBV14	TRBJ1-2	13	ASSPTTGHASGYT
TRBV9	TRBJ1-5	13	ASSEGAGQRQPQH
TRBV14	TRBJ2-1	16	ASSPTDRGVSSYNEQF
TRBV18	TRBJ1-2	10	ASSPQADGYT
TRBV20-1	TRBJ2-3	8	SLFADTQY
TRBV18	TRBJ1-2	16	ASSRQASQSRANYGYT
TRBV18	TRBJ1-1	12	ASSPGRENTEAF
TRBV5-1	TRBJ2-1	15	ASSLASGLSVGNEQF
TRBV5-1	TRBJ2-1	14	ASSAKTSGSYNEQF
TRBV7-9	TRBJ2-7	12	ASSHTRDSYEQY